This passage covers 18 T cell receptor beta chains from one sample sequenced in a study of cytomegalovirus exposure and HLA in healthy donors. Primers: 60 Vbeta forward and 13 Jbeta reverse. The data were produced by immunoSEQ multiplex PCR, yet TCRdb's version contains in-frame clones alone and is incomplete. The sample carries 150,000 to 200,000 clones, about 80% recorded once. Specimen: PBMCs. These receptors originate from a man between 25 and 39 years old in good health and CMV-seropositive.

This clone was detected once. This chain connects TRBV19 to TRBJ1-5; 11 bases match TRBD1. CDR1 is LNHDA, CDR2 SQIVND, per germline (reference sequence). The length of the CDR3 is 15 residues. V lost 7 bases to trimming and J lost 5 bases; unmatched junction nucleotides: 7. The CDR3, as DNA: TGTGCCAGTACCCACAAGGACAGGGGGCATCAGCCCCAGCATTTT. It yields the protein CASTHKDRGHQPQHF.

CDR3 bases: TGTGCCAGCAGCTACGACAGGGTTGGTGGCTACACCTTC. Translation: CASSYDRVGGYTF. The gene calls are TRBV14 and TRBJ1-2; 7 bases align to TRBD1. CDR1 is SGHDN and CDR2 is FVKESK in the germline V gene. This CDR3 comprises 13 residues. J gave up 7 bases and V 5 bases, and 7 bases lay outside the gene matches.

CDR3 amino acids: CASSMTGKVGNTIYF. The CDR3 region has the DNA TGTGCCAGCAGTATGACAGGGAAAGTTGGAAACACCATATATTTT. This chain joins TRBV28 and TRBJ1-3; 7 positions match TRBD1. Germline V lookup: CDR1 MDHEN, CDR2 SYDVKM. V trimming: 5 bases; J trimming: 3 bases; junction bases outside the gene matches: 7. The CDR3 is 15 amino acids. The full variable domain, with the rest looked up from reference TRBV28 and TRBJ1-3, is DVKVTQSSRYLVKRTGEKVFLECVQDMDHENMFWYRQDPGLGLRLIYFSYDVKMKEKGDIPEGYSVSREKKERFSLILESASTNQTSMYLCASSMTGKVGNTIYFGEGSWLTVV.

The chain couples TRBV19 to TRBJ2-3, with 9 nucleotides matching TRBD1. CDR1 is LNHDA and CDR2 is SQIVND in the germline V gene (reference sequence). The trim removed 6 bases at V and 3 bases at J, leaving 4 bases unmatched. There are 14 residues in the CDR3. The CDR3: CASSRGQGTDTQYF. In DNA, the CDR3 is TGTGCCAGTAGCCGGGGACAGGGAACAGATACGCAGTATTTT.

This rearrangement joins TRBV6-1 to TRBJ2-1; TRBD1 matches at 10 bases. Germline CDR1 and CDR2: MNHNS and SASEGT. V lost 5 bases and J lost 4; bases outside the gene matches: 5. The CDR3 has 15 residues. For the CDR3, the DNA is TGTGCCAGCAGTAACAGGGACAGGGGTTACAATGAGCAGTTCTTC. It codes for CASSNRDRGYNEQFF.

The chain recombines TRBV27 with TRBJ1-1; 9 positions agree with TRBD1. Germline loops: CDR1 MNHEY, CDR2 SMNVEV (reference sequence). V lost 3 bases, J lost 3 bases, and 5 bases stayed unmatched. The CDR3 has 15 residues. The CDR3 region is CASSLGTGTDTEAFF. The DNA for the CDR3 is TGTGCCAGCAGTTTGGGGACAGGGACGGACACTGAAGCTTTCTTT.

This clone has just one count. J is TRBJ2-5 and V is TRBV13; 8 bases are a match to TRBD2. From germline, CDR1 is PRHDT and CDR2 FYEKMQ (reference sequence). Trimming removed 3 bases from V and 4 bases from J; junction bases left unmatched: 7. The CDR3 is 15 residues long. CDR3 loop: CASSFAGTSGETQYF. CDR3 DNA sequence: TGTGCCAGCAGCTTCGCCGGGACTAGTGGAGAGACCCAGTACTTC.

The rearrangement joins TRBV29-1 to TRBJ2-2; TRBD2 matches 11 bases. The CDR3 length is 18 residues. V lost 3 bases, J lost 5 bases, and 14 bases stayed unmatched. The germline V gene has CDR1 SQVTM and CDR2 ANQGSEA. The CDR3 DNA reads TGCAGCGTTGAGTTTTGGGGCAGTCTAGCGGGAGGAACCGGGGAGCTGTTTTTT. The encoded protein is CSVEFWGSLAGGTGELFF.

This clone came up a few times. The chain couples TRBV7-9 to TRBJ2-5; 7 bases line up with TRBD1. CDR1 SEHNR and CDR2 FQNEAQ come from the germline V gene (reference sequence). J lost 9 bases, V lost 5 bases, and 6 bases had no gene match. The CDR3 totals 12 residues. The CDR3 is CASSQAGTAQYF. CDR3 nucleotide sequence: TGTGCCAGCAGCCAGGCCGGGACAGCCCAGTACTTC. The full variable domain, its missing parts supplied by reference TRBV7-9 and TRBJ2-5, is DTGVSQNPRHKITKRGQNVTFRCDPISEHNRLYWYRQTLGQGPEFLTYFQNEAQLEKSRLLSDRFSAERPKGSFSTLEIQRTEQGDSAMYLCASSQAGTAQYFGPGTRLLVL.

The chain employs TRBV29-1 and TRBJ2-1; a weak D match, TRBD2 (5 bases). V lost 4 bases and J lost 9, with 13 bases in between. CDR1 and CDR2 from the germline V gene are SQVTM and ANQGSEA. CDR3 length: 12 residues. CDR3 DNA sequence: TGCAGCGTTGTGATGACGGCGGGTGAGCAGTTCTTC. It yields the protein CSVVMTAGEQFF.

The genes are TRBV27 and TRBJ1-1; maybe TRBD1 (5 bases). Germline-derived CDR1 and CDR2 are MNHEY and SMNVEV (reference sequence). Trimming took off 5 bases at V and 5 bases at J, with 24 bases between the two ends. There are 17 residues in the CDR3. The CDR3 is CASSTPGGKVRGTEAFF. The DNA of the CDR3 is TGTGCCAGCAGTACCCCTGGGGGGAAGGTACGGGGAACTGAAGCTTTCTTT.

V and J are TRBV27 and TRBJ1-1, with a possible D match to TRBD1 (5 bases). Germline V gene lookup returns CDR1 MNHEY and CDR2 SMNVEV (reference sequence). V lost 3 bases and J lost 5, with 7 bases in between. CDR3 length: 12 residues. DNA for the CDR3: TGTGCCAGCAGTTTTCGGGGGACTGAAGCTTTCTTT. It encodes CASSFRGTEAFF.

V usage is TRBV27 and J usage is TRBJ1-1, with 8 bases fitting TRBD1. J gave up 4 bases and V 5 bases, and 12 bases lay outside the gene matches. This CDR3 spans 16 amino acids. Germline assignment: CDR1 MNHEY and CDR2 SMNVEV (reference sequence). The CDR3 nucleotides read TGTGCCAGCAGTCCCTCGACAGGGGAGGTGGGCACTGAAGCTTTCTTT. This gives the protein CASSPSTGEVGTEAFF.

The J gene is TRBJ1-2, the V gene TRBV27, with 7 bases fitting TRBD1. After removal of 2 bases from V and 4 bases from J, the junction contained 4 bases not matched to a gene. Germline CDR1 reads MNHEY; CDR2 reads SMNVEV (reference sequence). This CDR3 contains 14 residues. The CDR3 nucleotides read TGTGCCAGCAGTTTAAGGGGGCGGGCCTATGGCTACACCTTC. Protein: CASSLRGRAYGYTF.

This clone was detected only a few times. CDR3 coding DNA: TGTGCCAGCAGCTTATTCCAGGGGATAGAGACCCAGTACTTC. Its translation: CASSLFQGIETQYF. The chain uses TRBV7-9 and TRBJ2-5, with D tentatively TRBD1 (6 bases). Germline CDR1 reads SEHNR; CDR2 reads FQNEAQ (reference sequence). The CDR3 consists of 14 residues. Deletions cut 2 bases from V and 4 bases from J, with 11 bases between.

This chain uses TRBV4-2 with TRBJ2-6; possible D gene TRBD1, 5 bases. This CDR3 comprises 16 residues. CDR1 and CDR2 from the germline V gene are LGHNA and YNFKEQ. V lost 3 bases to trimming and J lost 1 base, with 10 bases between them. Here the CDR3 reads CASSHRAGSGANVLTF. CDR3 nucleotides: TGTGCCAGCAGCCATAGAGCAGGGTCTGGGGCCAACGTCCTGACTTTC.

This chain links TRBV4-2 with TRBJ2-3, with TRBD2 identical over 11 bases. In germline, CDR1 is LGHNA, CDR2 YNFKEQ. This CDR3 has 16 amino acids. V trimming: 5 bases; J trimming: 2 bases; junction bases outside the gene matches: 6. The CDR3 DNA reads TGTGCCAGCAGCTCTCGGACTAGCGGGTACACAGATACGCAGTATTTT. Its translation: CASSSRTSGYTDTQYF.

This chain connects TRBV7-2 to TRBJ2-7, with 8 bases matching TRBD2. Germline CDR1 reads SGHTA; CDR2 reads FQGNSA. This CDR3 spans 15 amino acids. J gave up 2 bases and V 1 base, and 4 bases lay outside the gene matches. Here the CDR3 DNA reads TGTGCCAGCAGCTTAGAGGCGGGAGGACCCTACGAGCAGTACTTC. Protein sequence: CASSLEAGGPYEQYF.